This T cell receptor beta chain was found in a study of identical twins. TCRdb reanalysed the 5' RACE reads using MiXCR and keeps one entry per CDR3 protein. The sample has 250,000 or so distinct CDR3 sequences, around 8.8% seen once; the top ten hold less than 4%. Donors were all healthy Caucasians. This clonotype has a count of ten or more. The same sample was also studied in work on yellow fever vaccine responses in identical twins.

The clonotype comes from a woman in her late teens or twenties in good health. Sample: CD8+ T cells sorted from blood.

This chain's CDR3 is CASSLENYEQYF. As DNA, the CDR3 is TGCGCCAGCAGCTTGGAGAACTACGAGCAGTACTTC. The gene calls are TRBV5-1 and TRBJ2-7; D not certain. This CDR3 region has 12 residues. Germline V gives CDR1 SGHRS, CDR2 YFSETQ. V lost 0 bases to trimming and J lost 3 bases, with 4 bases between them.